The 26 T cell receptor beta chains below all came from one sample that was sequenced in a study of memory CD4+ T cells and cytomegalovirus serostatus. Assay: immunoSEQ multiplex PCR; the TCRdb copy retains only in-frame clones and omits some. The data hold around 53,000 clones, with around 82% observed a single time. The sort gate was single viable CD3+CD4+CD8-CD45RO+ cells for memory CD4+ T cells. Sequences were obtained from memory CD4+ T cells from blood. Source of these receptors: an adult in good health and CMV-seropositive.

This chain joins TRBV9 and TRBJ2-2, with D unclear. Trimming pared 2 bases from V and 6 bases from J, leaving 8 bases between. This CDR3 comprises 13 residues. Germline CDR1 and CDR2: SGDLS and YYNGEE. The CDR3 DNA reads TGTGCCAGCAGCGTTCTGGAATCCGGGGAGCTGTTTTTT. It translates to CASSVLESGELFF. The whole variable domain, filled in from reference TRBV9 and TRBJ2-2, reads DSGVTQTPKHLITATGQRVTLRCSPRSGDLSVYWYQQSLDQGLQFLIQYYNGEERAKGNILERFSAQQFPDLHSELNLSSLELGDSALYFCASSVLESGELFFGEGSRLTVL.

The chain recombines TRBV18 with TRBJ2-1; D is possibly TRBD2 (6 bases). V gave up 3 bases and J gave up 9 bases, with 18 bases separating them. This CDR3 is 15 amino acids long. Germline V gene lookup returns CDR1 KGHSH and CDR2 LQKENI. The CDR3 DNA reads as TGTGCCAGCTCACCGCAAGCGGGTATGGGTGCTGAGCAGTTCTTC. Protein: CASSPQAGMGAEQFF.

There are a few counts of this clone. The J gene is TRBJ2-1, the V gene TRBV13; D is unclear. This CDR3 spans 13 amino acids. The V and J ends lost 5 bases and 8 bases respectively, with 13 bases between them. The germline V gene encodes CDR1 PRHDT and CDR2 FYEKMQ (reference sequence). The CDR3, as DNA: TGTGCCAGCAGCCTCCCATTTGGCGATGAGCAGTTCTTC. Translation: CASSLPFGDEQFF.

The rearrangement joins TRBV2 to TRBJ2-7; TRBD1 matches 8 bases. CDR1 and CDR2 (germline): SNHLY, FYNNEI. V lost 7 bases and J lost 4; bases outside the gene matches: 9. The CDR3 is made up of 14 amino acids. CDR3 coding DNA: TGTGCCAGCAACAAAGACAGGGGTATGTACGAGCAGTACTTC. It codes for CASNKDRGMYEQYF.

This sequence joins TRBV9 and TRBJ2-3; TRBD2 matches at 7 bases. V shed 4 bases, J shed 2 bases, and the junction held 4 bases outside the gene matches. The germline gives CDR1 SGDLS, CDR2 YYNGEE. The CDR3 loop spans 14 amino acids. In DNA, the CDR3 is TGTGCCAGCAGCCGAGCGGGATACACAGATACGCAGTATTTT. This encodes CASSRAGYTDTQYF.

This chain joins TRBV19 and TRBJ2-1; 10 bases are a match to TRBD2. The ends lost 6 bases at V and 5 bases at J; junction bases unmatched: 10. Germline V gene lookup returns CDR1 LNHDA and CDR2 SQIVND (reference sequence). The CDR3 extends over 16 amino acids. The CDR3 protein is CASRALAGIRDNEQFF. In DNA form, the CDR3 reads TGTGCCAGTAGGGCACTAGCGGGAATACGGGACAATGAGCAGTTCTTC.

This sequence joins TRBV7-9 and TRBJ2-3, with 7 positions matching TRBD2. The CDR3 totals 15 residues. Germline V gives CDR1 SEHNR, CDR2 FQNEAQ (reference sequence). Trimming took 2 bases from V and 8 from J; bases not matched to a gene: 10. The CDR3 coding sequence is TGTGCCAGCAGCTTAAGCGGGGTTGAAGGCCTTACGCAGTATTTT. This encodes CASSLSGVEGLTQYF.

There are a few counts of this clone. This chain links TRBV7-2 with TRBJ2-1; 8 bases match TRBD2. Per the germline V gene, CDR1 is SGHTA and CDR2 is FQGNSA. The CDR3 runs to 14 residues. Trimming at V came to 5 bases and at J to 9 bases, leaving 9 bases not matched to a gene. The CDR3 is CASSVDGGASEQFF. The CDR3 region has the DNA TGTGCCAGCAGCGTGGACGGGGGGGCAAGTGAGCAGTTCTTC.

In its sample, this clone was seen a few times. The chain links TRBV6-6 to TRBJ2-3, with D hard to call. The CDR3 loop spans 14 amino acids. Trimming shortened V by 0 bases and J by 2 bases, and 6 bases separated the two germline ends. Germline V gene data show CDR1 as MNHNY and CDR2 as SVGAGI (reference sequence). CDR3 bases: TGTGCCAGCAGTTACTCGACGCTCACAGATACGCAGTATTTT. This sequence encodes CASSYSTLTDTQYF.

In this sample, this clone turned up once. The rearrangement joins TRBV18 to TRBJ2-3; no firm D call. CDR1 is KGHSH and CDR2 is LQKENI in the germline V gene. V lost 3 bases and J lost 6, with 10 bases in between. There are 13 residues in the CDR3. DNA for the CDR3: TGTGCCAGCTCACCGACCCCAGAGGATACGCAGTATTTT. Its translation: CASSPTPEDTQYF.

The chain is built from TRBV18 and TRBJ1-5, with D maybe TRBD1 (6 bases). The CDR3 is 15 residues long. Germline CDR1 KGHSH, CDR2 LQKENI. Trimming took off 6 bases at V and 7 bases at J, with 19 bases between the two ends. The CDR3 region is CASSTRQAQGQPQHF. DNA of the CDR3: TGTGCCAGCTCGACGAGACAGGCTCAAGGACAGCCCCAGCATTTT.

The V gene is TRBV7-2, the J gene TRBJ1-4; TRBD1 might be the D (6 bases). The ends were cut back, 5 bases at V and 5 bases at J, with 15 bases in the middle. The CDR3 totals 15 residues. CDR1 SGHTA and CDR2 FQGNSA come from the germline V gene. This CDR3 reads CASSVQGGGNEKLFF. The CDR3 DNA reads as TGTGCCAGCAGCGTCCAGGGAGGGGGAAATGAAAAACTGTTTTTT. Full variable domain (outside the CDR3, taken from reference TRBV7-2 and TRBJ1-4): GAGVSQSPSNKVTEKGKDVELRCDPISGHTALYWYRQSLGQGLEFLIYFQGNSAPDKSGLPSDRFSAERTGGSVSTLTIQRTQQEDSAVYLCASSVQGGGNEKLFFGSGTQLSVL.

The V call is TRBV6-1, the J call TRBJ2-7; D possibly corresponds to TRBD2 (5 bases). Germline V gene lookup returns CDR1 MNHNS and CDR2 SASEGT. The CDR3 spans 13 residues. Trimming took 0 bases from V and 6 from J, leaving 9 bases between them. The CDR3 bases are TGTGCCAGCAGTGAAGCTGAGGGTGTCGAGCAGTACTTC. It translates to CASSEAEGVEQYF.

The CDR3 here is CASSSLAGGPADTQYF. The CDR3 DNA reads as TGCGCCAGCAGCTCGCTAGCGGGAGGGCCAGCAGATACGCAGTATTTT. The gene calls are TRBV5-1 and TRBJ2-3, with TRBD2 matching over 12 bases. With V trimmed by 3 bases and J by 4 bases, 6 bases remained unmatched. The CDR3 spans 16 residues. The V gene's germline CDR1 is SGHRS and CDR2 YFSETQ.

The gene calls are TRBV6-5 and TRBJ1-1; 7 nucleotides align to TRBD1. The CDR3 runs 14 residues. V dropped 4 bases and J dropped 4; count of bases not matched to a gene: 6. Germline CDR1 is MNHEY and CDR2 is SVGAGI. CDR3 in amino acids: CASSSNHRGTEAFF. The CDR3 nucleotides read TGTGCCAGCAGTTCGAACCACAGGGGCACTGAAGCTTTCTTT.

This chain joins TRBV7-2 and TRBJ2-7; D is unresolved. This CDR3 has 14 amino acids. Trimming took 4 bases from V and 6 from J, leaving 16 bases between them. From germline, CDR1 is SGHTA and CDR2 FQGNSA. This CDR3 is CASSSQRVRSEQYF. In DNA, the CDR3 is TGTGCCAGCAGCTCTCAACGGGTCCGTAGCGAGCAGTACTTC.

This clone was recorded once. This chain connects TRBV7-2 to TRBJ2-1; 8 positions agree with TRBD1. Germline loops: CDR1 SGHTA, CDR2 FQGNSA. The CDR3 covers 15 residues. The trim removed 5 bases at V and 10 bases at J, leaving 13 bases unmatched. CDR3 bases: TGTGCCAGCAGCCTACTAAGCCAGGGGGCCGGCGAGCAGTTCTTC. Amino acids: CASSLLSQGAGEQFF. The entire variable domain, with the rest obtained from reference TRBV7-2 and TRBJ2-1, is as follows: GAGVSQSPSNKVTEKGKDVELRCDPISGHTALYWYRQSLGQGLEFLIYFQGNSAPDKSGLPSDRFSAERTGGSVSTLTIQRTQQEDSAVYLCASSLLSQGAGEQFFGPGTRLTVL.

This clone was observed once. The chain joins TRBV27 to TRBJ2-5; D gene uncertain. Between the trimmed V and J ends, which lost 3 bases and 2 bases, there was a span of 10 bases. Per germline, CDR1 MNHEY and CDR2 SMNVEV (reference sequence). CDR3 length equals 14 residues. CDR3 nucleotide sequence: TGTGCCAGCAGTTTCCGCAGTACACAAGAGACCCAGTACTTC. It is translated as CASSFRSTQETQYF.

The chain employs TRBV11-2 and TRBJ2-1, with D maybe TRBD1 (5 bases). CDR3 size: 15 residues. Germline V gene data show CDR1 as SGHAT and CDR2 as FQNNGV. The V end lost 5 bases, the J end lost 7 bases, and 18 bases lay between the germline ends. CDR3 sequence: CASSPRTGPKNEQFF. The CDR3 nucleotides read TGTGCCAGCAGCCCCCGAACAGGCCCGAAGAATGAGCAGTTCTTC.

The V gene is TRBV27, the J gene TRBJ1-2; D gene uncertain. This CDR3 has 13 amino acids. Germline V gives CDR1 MNHEY, CDR2 SMNVEV (reference sequence). V lost 6 bases, J lost 4 bases, and 12 bases lay in between. CDR3 nucleotide sequence: TGTGCCAGCAGAGAGACCGATCGCTATGGCTACACCTTC. Its protein is CASRETDRYGYTF.

The chain combines TRBV4-2 with TRBJ1-3; D not resolved. Deletions cut 4 bases from V and 4 bases from J, with 11 bases between. This CDR3 is built from 14 residues. Germline lookup yields CDR1 LGHNA and CDR2 YNFKEQ. The CDR3 nucleotides read TGTGCCAGCAGCCTCAAGTCAGTAGGAAACACCATATATTTT. Its translation: CASSLKSVGNTIYF.

The chain links TRBV2 to TRBJ1-1; no clear D gene. The germline V and J ends were trimmed by 9 bases and 2 bases, with 16 bases remaining between them. Germline V gene lookup returns CDR1 SNHLY and CDR2 FYNNEI. This CDR3 region has 14 residues. CDR3 sequence (DNA): TGTGCCAGTTCCCCGAATGCAGTTAACACTGAAGCTTTCTTT. This translates into CASSPNAVNTEAFF.

V and J are TRBV5-4 and TRBJ1-2, with TRBD1 as a possible D gene (6 bases). CDR3 length: 14 amino acids. Looked up from germline, CDR1 is SGHNT and CDR2 is YYREEE (reference sequence). Trimming took 4 bases from V and 1 from J, leaving 11 bases between them. The CDR3 region is CASSGGGINYGYTF. The CDR3, as DNA: TGTGCCAGCAGCGGGGGGGGCATTAACTATGGCTACACCTTC.

The J gene is TRBJ2-4, the V gene TRBV28; 9 nucleotides line up with TRBD1. V shed 6 bases and J 7 bases; nucleotides not matched to a gene: 10. This CDR3 has 15 residues. CDR1 MDHEN and CDR2 SYDVKM come from the germline V gene. The CDR3 loop is CASSRQGGGGNIQYF. In DNA, the CDR3 is TGTGCCAGCAGCCGACAGGGGGGAGGTGGCAACATTCAGTACTTC.

The CDR3, as DNA: TGTGCCAGCACGGACAGCCTGAACACCGGGGAGCTGTTTTTT. This encodes CASTDSLNTGELFF. The V gene is TRBV6-5, the J gene TRBJ2-2; D may be TRBD1 (6 bases). There are 14 residues in the CDR3. Trimming took off 7 bases at V and 1 base at J, with 10 bases between the two ends. CDR1 and CDR2 (germline): MNHEY, SVGAGI.

The J gene is TRBJ2-7, the V gene TRBV7-2, with TRBD1 matching 7 bases. This CDR3 spans 18 amino acids. J was trimmed by 0 bases and V by 5 bases; bases with no gene match: 16. Germline CDR1 and CDR2: SGHTA and FQGNSA. Here the CDR3 reads CASSLGQAPERTSYEQYF. DNA for the CDR3: TGTGCCAGCAGCCTCGGACAGGCCCCTGAGCGCACCTCCTACGAGCAGTACTTC.